The 3 T cell receptor beta chains in this list originate from one sample, sequenced in a study of blood T cell repertoires in COVID-19. Produced via immunoSEQ multiplex PCR; TCRdb's table is partial and in-frame only. The sample contains fewer than 300,000 clones, more than 85% of which appear only once. The sequencing input was peripheral blood. The receptors were gathered from a person aged 18 to 30 with COVID-19, enrolled during active disease.

The V call is TRBV4-1, the J call TRBJ2-2; 7 nucleotides align to TRBD2. The CDR3 contains 14 residues. Trimming cost V 5 bases and J 7 bases; bases outside gene matches: 7. Per the germline V gene, CDR1 is MGHRA and CDR2 is YSYEKL. The CDR3 region is CASSSGLVGGELFF. The CDR3 DNA reads as TGCGCCAGCAGCTCAGGACTAGTCGGCGGGGAGCTGTTTTTT.

This clone was counted between two and nine times. This chain connects TRBV27 to TRBJ2-2; 8 nucleotides line up with TRBD1. The length of the CDR3 is 18 residues. The trim removed 1 base at V and 8 bases at J, leaving 15 bases unmatched. Germline-derived CDR1 and CDR2 are MNHEY and SMNVEV (reference sequence). The chain's CDR3 is CASSLFWTSLQGAGELFF. CDR3 in DNA: TGTGCCAGCAGTTTATTTTGGACCTCCCTTCAGGGGGCAGGGGAGCTGTTTTTT.

This chain uses TRBV30 with TRBJ2-7, with TRBD2 as a possible D gene (5 bases). Trimming pared 1 base from V and 6 bases from J, leaving 7 bases between. The germline gives CDR1 GTSNPN, CDR2 SVGIG (reference sequence). The CDR3 extends over 11 amino acids. Written as DNA, the CDR3 is TGTGCCTGGAGTGGGGCGGGCGAGCAGTACTTC. As protein: CAWSGAGEQYF.